This TCR beta chain comes out of a study of T cell repertoires in aging, cancer and after chemotherapy. Whole-study context: About 9 million TCR reads were in the whole dataset. Study conclusions and caveats: Age-matched healthy donors had significantly more diverse, less clonal blood TCR repertoires than untreated cancer patients.

TRB rearrangements spanning V, D and J were amplified using mixed TRB-A/B primers. MiXCR, run by TCRdb on the multiplex PCR reads, gives a single entry per CDR3 protein. The sample yields about 13,000 distinct CDR3 sequences, under 30% seen once. This clonotype was observed a few times. Its matching antigen is unknown. Peripheral blood genomic DNA, not sorted cells or RNA, was the template. The CDR3 is 14 amino acids. Per the germline V gene, CDR1 is SGHNT and CDR2 is YYREEE (reference sequence). The junction had 6 bases not matched to a gene; V was cut back by 5 bases and J by 8 bases. The TCR sequence derives from a human donor in good health. Sequencing used blood. The V call is TRBV5-4, the J call TRBJ1-4; 10 bases line up with TRBD1. The CDR3 bases are TGTGCCAGCAGTAGACAGGGGGCGGAGGAAAAACTGTTTTTT. Amino acids: CASSRQGAEEKLFF.